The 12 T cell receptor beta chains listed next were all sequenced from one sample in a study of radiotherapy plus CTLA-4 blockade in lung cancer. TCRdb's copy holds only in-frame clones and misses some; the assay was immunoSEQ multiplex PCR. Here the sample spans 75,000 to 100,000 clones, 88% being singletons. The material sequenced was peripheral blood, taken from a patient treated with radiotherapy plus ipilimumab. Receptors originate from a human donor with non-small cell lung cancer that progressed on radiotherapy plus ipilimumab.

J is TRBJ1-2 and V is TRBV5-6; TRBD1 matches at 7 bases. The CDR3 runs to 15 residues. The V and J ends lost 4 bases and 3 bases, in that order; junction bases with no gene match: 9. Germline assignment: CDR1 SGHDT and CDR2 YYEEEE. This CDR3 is CASSRIRGTDYGYTF. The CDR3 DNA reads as TGTGCCAGCAGCCGAATACGTGGGACAGACTATGGCTACACCTTC.

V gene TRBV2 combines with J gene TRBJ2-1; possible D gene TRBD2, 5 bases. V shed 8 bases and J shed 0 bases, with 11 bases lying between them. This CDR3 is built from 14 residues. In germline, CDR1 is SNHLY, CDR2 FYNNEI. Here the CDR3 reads CASGRDSSYNEQFF. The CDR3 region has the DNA TGTGCCAGCGGGAGAGATTCCTCCTACAATGAGCAGTTCTTC. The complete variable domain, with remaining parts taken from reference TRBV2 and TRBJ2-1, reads EPEVTQTPSHQVTQMGQEVILRCVPISNHLYFYWYRQILGQKVEFLVSFYNNEISEKSEIFDDQFSVERPDGSNFTLKIRSTKLEDSAMYFCASGRDSSYNEQFFGPGTRLTVL.

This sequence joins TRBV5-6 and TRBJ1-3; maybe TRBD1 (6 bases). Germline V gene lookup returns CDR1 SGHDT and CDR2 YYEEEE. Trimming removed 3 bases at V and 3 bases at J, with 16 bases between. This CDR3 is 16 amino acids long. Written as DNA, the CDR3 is TGTGCCAGCAGCTCTACAGGGAAACAGGGTGGAAACACCATATATTTT. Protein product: CASSSTGKQGGNTIYF.

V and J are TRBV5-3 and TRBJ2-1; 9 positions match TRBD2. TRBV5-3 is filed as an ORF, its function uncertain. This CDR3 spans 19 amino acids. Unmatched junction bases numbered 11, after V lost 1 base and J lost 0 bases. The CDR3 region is CARSLSVVAGADSYNEQFF. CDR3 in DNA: TGTGCCAGAAGCTTGAGCGTGGTAGCGGGAGCTGACTCCTACAATGAGCAGTTCTTC.

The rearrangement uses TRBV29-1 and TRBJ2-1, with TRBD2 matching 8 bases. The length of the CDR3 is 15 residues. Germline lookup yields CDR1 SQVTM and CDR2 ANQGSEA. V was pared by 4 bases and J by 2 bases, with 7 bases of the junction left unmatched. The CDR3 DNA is TGCAGCGTTGTAAGTCGGGAGGGCCCCTACAATGAGCAGTTCTTC. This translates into CSVVSREGPYNEQFF.

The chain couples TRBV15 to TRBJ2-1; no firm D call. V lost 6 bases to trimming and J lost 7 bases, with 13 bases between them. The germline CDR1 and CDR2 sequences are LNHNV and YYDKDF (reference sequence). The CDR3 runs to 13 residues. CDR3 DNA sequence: TGTGCCACCAGTACCCCGGTCCGTAATGAGCAGTTCTTC. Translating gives CATSTPVRNEQFF.

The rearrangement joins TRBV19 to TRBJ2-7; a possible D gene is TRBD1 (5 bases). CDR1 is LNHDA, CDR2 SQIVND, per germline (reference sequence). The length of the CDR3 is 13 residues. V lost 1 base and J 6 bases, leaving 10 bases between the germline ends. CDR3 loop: CASSIAREGEQYF. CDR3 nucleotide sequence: TGTGCCAGTAGTATAGCCAGGGAAGGCGAGCAGTACTTC.

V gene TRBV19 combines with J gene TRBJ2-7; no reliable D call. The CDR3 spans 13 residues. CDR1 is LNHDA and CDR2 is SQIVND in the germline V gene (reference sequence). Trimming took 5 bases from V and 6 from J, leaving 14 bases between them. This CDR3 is CASSESRTAEQYF. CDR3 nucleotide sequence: TGTGCCAGTAGTGAGAGTAGGACCGCCGAGCAGTACTTC.

For the CDR3, the DNA is TGTGCCAGCAGCTTACAAGAGAACAATGAGCAGTTCTTC. Translated, it gives CASSLQENNEQFF. V usage is TRBV7-2 and J usage is TRBJ2-1; D call uncertain. The CDR3 loop spans 13 amino acids. Looked up from germline, CDR1 is SGHTA and CDR2 is FQGNSA. V lost 2 bases and J lost 5, with 7 bases in between.

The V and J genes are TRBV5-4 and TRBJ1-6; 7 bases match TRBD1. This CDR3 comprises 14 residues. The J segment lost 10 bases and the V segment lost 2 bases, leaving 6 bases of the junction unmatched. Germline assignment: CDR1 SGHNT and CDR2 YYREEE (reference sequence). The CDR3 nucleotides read TGTGCCAGCAGCTTAGACAGGGCCGGATCACCCCTCCACTTT. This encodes CASSLDRAGSPLHF.

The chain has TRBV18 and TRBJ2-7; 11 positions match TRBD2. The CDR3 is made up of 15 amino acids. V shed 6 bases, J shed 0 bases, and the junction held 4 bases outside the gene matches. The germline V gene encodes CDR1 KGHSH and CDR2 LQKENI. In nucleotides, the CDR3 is TGTGCCAGCTCGGCTAGCGGGGGGAGCTCCTACGAGCAGTACTTC. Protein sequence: CASSASGGSSYEQYF. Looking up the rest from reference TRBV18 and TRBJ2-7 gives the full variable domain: NAGVMQNPRHLVRRRGQEARLRCSPMKGHSHVYWYRQLPEEGLKFMVYLQKENIIDESGMPKERFSAEFPKEGPSILRIQQVVRGDSAAYFCASSASGGSSYEQYFGPGTRLTVT.

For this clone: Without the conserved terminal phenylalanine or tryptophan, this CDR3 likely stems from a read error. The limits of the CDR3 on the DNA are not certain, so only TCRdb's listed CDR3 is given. CDR3 loop: CASSPTGRPFLL. This chain connects TRBV18 to TRBJ2-7; TRBD1 is taken as the D call from the table, unchecked against the DNA. The CDR3 spans 12 residues, counting both ends. Germline lookup yields CDR1 KGHSH and CDR2 LQKENI.